Following are 17 T cell receptor beta chains from one sample sequenced in a study of T cells in Graves' hyperthyroidism and ophthalmopathy. TCR beta CDR3 regions were amplified from RNA transcripts. Using the HTBI primer set, a first-round RT-PCR was run on the TCR CDR3. TCRdb re-analysed the multiplex PCR reads in MiXCR, keeping a single row per CDR3 protein. The sample has approximately 320,000 distinct CDR3 sequences; 16% are singletons. The sequenced material came from blood. The receptors stem from a man aged 30-40 years with Graves' hyperthyroidism.

In this sample, this clonotype turned up a few times. The chain couples TRBV4-1 to TRBJ2-6, with D possibly TRBD1 on 5 matching bases. Trimming shortened V by 2 bases and J by 4 bases, and 15 bases separated the two germline ends. Germline lookup yields CDR1 MGHRA and CDR2 YSYEKL. The CDR3 contains 17 residues. The CDR3: CASSQIQARRGANVLTF. The CDR3, as DNA: TGCGCCAGCAGCCAAATACAGGCCAGGAGAGGGGCCAACGTCCTGACTTTC.

This clonotype was observed at least ten times. This chain links TRBV12-3 or TRBV12-4 with TRBJ2-4, with 11 bases matching TRBD2. This CDR3 is built from 15 residues. V was pared by 5 bases and J by 1 base, with 1 base of the junction left unmatched. This CDR3 reads CASSPSGRAKNIQYF. The CDR3, as DNA: TGTGCCAGCAGTCCTAGCGGGAGGGCCAAAAACATTCAGTACTTC.

The table lists this clonotype with many counts. The V call is TRBV5-1, the J call TRBJ2-1; 7 nucleotides agree with TRBD2. This CDR3 contains 17 residues. CDR1 and CDR2 from the germline V gene are SGHRS and YFSETQ. V was clipped by 4 bases and J by 6 bases; unmatched bases: 16. The DNA for the CDR3 is TGCGCCAGCAGCCCCCTTAGCGGGCCCAGGAGGGGCAATGAGCAGTTCTTC. The encoded protein is CASSPLSGPRRGNEQFF.

This clonotype was counted ten times or more. This chain joins TRBV30 and TRBJ2-5; 7 positions agree with TRBD2. Per germline, CDR1 GTSNPN and CDR2 SVGIG (reference sequence). Unmatched junction bases numbered 11, after V lost 5 bases and J lost 5 bases. The CDR3 covers 14 residues. DNA for the CDR3: TGTGCCTGGGGAGGAGCGGGACTTCTGGAGACCCAGTACTTC. Translation gives CAWGGAGLLETQYF.

DNA for the CDR3: TGTGCCAGCTCACCAGGGGACAGGGATCATTCAGATACGCAGTATTTT. Protein product: CASSPGDRDHSDTQYF. This chain connects TRBV18 to TRBJ2-3, with TRBD1 matching over 9 bases. V shed 2 bases, J shed 4 bases, and the junction held 7 bases outside the gene matches. The V gene's germline CDR1 is KGHSH and CDR2 LQKENI. The CDR3 extends over 16 amino acids. Full variable domain (missing parts from reference TRBV18 and TRBJ2-3): NAGVMQNPRHLVRRRGQEARLRCSPMKGHSHVYWYRQLPEEGLKFMVYLQKENIIDESGMPKERFSAEFPKEGPSILRIQQVVRGDSAAYFCASSPGDRDHSDTQYFGPGTRLTVL.

Only a few counts were recorded for this clonotype. This chain connects TRBV5-1 to TRBJ2-1, with TRBD2 identical over 11 bases. CDR1 is SGHRS and CDR2 is YFSETQ in the germline V gene. The CDR3 has 15 residues. Unmatched junction bases numbered 4, after V lost 3 bases and J lost 5 bases. In DNA form, the CDR3 reads TGCGCCAGCAGCTGGGGACTAGCGGACCACAATGAGCAGTTCTTC. Amino acid sequence: CASSWGLADHNEQFF.

The chain carries TRBV12-3 or TRBV12-4 and TRBJ2-7; D not resolved. Trimming shortened V by 3 bases and J by 5 bases, and 5 bases separated the two germline ends. The CDR3 spans 11 residues. CDR3 residues: CASSFVDEQYF. The CDR3 DNA is TGTGCCAGCAGTTTCGTCGACGAGCAGTACTTC.

This clonotype was counted a few times. The V call is TRBV7-2, the J call TRBJ2-7; no clear D. CDR1 is SGHTA, CDR2 FQGNSA, per germline. V was trimmed by 8 bases and J by 1 base, leaving 9 bases between them. There are 12 residues in the CDR3. CDR3 in amino acids: CASATDSYEQYF. CDR3 DNA: TGTGCCAGCGCTACCGATTCCTACGAGCAGTACTTC.

The chain links TRBV7-2 to TRBJ2-7, with D tentatively TRBD1 or TRBD2 (5 bases each). V lost 2 bases, J lost 2 bases, and 10 bases lay in between. The CDR3 is 14 amino acids. CDR1 is SGHTA, CDR2 FQGNSA, per germline. Here the CDR3 DNA reads TGTGCCAGCAGCTTACAGGGACGTCCCTACGAGCAGTACTTC. Residues: CASSLQGRPYEQYF.

This clonotype was seen only a few times. V and J are TRBV5-5 and TRBJ1-5, with D perhaps matching TRBD1 (5 bases). Germline lookup yields CDR1 SGHKS and CDR2 YYEKEE (reference sequence). The CDR3 extends over 16 amino acids. Trimming left V 1 base short and J 0 bases short, with 11 bases between. The CDR3: CASSLLAGVSNQPQHF. CDR3 nucleotide sequence: TGTGCCAGCAGCTTGTTAGCGGGGGTTAGCAATCAGCCCCAGCATTTT.

The sample holds a few counts of this clonotype. CDR3 nucleotides: TGTGCCAGCAGTGAGCCGGAACAGGGGCTTAGCACAGATACGCAGTATTTT. Its protein is CASSEPEQGLSTDTQYF. V usage is TRBV25-1 and J usage is TRBJ2-3, with 7 bases lining up with TRBD1. The CDR3 runs to 17 residues. The ends lost 3 bases at V and 0 bases at J; junction bases unmatched: 9. Germline values: CDR1 MGHDK, CDR2 SYGVNS.

This clonotype was counted many times. The V call is TRBV6-1, the J call TRBJ1-5; no reliable D call. Germline V gene data show CDR1 as MNHNS and CDR2 as SASEGT. This CDR3 is built from 15 residues. Trimming pared 5 bases from V and 6 bases from J, leaving 17 bases between. The CDR3 DNA sequence: TGTGCCAGCAGTTCCGTCGGGAGTACGGGTCAGCCCCAGCATTTT. It specifies CASSSVGSTGQPQHF.

The chain uses TRBV18 and TRBJ2-1; tentatively, D is TRBD2 (6 bases). Trimming removed 0 bases from V and 4 bases from J, with 22 bases in between. CDR1 is KGHSH, CDR2 LQKENI, per germline. CDR3 length: 19 amino acids. The CDR3 region has the DNA TGTGCCAGCTCACCACCTCTTTTCTCTGCGGGGTACAATTACAATGAGCAGTTCTTC. It is translated as CASSPPLFSAGYNYNEQFF.

This clonotype was picked up a small number of times. The V and J genes are TRBV5-6 and TRBJ1-2; D may be TRBD1 (5 bases). The CDR3 runs to 15 residues. Trimming removed 4 bases from V and 4 bases from J, with 17 bases in between. From germline, CDR1 is SGHDT and CDR2 YYEEEE. The CDR3 nucleotides read TGTGCCAGCAGCACCCCGAGCAGGGATAGCTATGGCTACACCTTC. Its translation: CASSTPSRDSYGYTF.

The chain recombines TRBV4-2 with TRBJ1-5, with a possible D match to TRBD1 (6 bases). This CDR3 region has 15 residues. V was shortened by 1 base and J by 7 bases, with 14 bases between the two germline ends. Germline lookup yields CDR1 LGHNA and CDR2 YNFKEQ. CDR3: CASSQADRAGQPQHF. CDR3 DNA: TGTGCCAGCAGCCAAGCGGACAGAGCTGGGCAGCCCCAGCATTTT.

This clonotype appeared many times. V usage is TRBV15 and J usage is TRBJ2-7; D ambiguous. This CDR3 spans 14 amino acids. Between the trimmed V and J ends, which lost 5 bases and 0 bases, there was a span of 11 bases. From germline, CDR1 is LNHNV and CDR2 YYDKDF (reference sequence). In DNA form, the CDR3 reads TGTGCCACCAGCGAACCACAAAGCTCCTACGAGCAGTACTTC. Its translation is CATSEPQSSYEQYF.

The rearrangement links TRBV6-2 or TRBV6-3 to TRBJ2-7, with D tentatively TRBD2 (5 bases). V was trimmed by 2 bases and J by 4 bases, leaving 12 bases between them. The CDR3 totals 14 residues. Germline assignment: CDR1 MNHEY and CDR2 SVGEGT. The CDR3 sequence: CASSYGRRFYEQYF. The CDR3 DNA follows: TGTGCCAGCAGTTACGGGCGGAGGTTTTACGAGCAGTACTTC.